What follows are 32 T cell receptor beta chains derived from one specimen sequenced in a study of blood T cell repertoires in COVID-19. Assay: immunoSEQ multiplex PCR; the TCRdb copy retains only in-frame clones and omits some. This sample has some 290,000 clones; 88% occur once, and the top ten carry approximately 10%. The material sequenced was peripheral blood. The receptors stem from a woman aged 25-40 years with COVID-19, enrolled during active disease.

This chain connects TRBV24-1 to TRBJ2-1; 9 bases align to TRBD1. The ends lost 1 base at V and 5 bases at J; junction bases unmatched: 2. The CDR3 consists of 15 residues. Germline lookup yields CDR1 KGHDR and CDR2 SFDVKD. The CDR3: CATSDLQGAHNEQFF. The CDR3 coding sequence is TGTGCCACCAGTGATTTACAGGGGGCGCACAATGAGCAGTTCTTC.

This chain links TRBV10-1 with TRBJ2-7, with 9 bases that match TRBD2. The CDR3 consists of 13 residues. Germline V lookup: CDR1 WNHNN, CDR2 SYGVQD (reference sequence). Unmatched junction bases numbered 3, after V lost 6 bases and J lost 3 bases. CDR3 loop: CASSLLAGYEQYF. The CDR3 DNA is TGCGCCAGCAGCCTACTAGCGGGCTACGAGCAGTACTTC.

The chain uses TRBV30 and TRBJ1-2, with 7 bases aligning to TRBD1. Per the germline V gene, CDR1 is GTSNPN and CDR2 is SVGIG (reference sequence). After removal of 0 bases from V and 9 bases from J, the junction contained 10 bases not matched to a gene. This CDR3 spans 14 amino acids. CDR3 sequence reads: CAWSVLEGAYSYTF. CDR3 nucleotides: TGTGCCTGGAGTGTACTGGAGGGGGCGTACAGCTACACCTTC. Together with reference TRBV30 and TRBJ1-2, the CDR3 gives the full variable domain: SQTIHQWPATLVQPVGSPLSLECTVEGTSNPNLYWYRQAAGRGLQLLFYSVGIGQISSEVPQNLSASRPQDRQFILSSKKLLLSDSGFYLCAWSVLEGAYSYTFGSGTRLTVV.

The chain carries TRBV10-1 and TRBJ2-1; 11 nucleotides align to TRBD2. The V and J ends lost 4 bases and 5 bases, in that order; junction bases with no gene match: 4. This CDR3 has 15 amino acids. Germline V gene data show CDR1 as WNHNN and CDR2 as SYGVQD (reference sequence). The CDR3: CASSGPGLADNEQFF. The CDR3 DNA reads TGCGCCAGCAGTGGACCGGGACTAGCGGACAATGAGCAGTTCTTC.

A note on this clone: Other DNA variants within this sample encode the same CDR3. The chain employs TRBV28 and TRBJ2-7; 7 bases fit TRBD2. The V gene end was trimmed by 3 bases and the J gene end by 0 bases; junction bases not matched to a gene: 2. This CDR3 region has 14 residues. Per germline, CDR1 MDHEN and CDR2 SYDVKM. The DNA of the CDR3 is TGTGCCAGCAGTTTTGGCGGGGGCTCCTACGAGCAGTACTTC. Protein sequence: CASSFGGGSYEQYF.

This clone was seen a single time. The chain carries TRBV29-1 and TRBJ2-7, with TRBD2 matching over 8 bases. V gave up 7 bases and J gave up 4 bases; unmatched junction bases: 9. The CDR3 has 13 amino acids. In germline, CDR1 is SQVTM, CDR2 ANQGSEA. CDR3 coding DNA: TGCAGCGCCTCGGAGAGCGGGGGTTACGAGCAGTACTTC. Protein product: CSASESGGYEQYF.

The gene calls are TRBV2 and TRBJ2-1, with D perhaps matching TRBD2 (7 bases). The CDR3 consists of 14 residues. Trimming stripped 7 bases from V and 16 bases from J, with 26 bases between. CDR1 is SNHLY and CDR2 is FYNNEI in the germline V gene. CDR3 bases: TGTGCCAGCAAAGACAGGAGAGGCGGGAGTGGGGAATTCTTC. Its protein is CASKDRRGGSGEFF.

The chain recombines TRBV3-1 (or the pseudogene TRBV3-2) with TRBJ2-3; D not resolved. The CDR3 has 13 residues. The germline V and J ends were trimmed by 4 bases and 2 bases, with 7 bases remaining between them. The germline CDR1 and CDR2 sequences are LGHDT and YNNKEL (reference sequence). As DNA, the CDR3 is TGTGCCAGCAGCCGCCGAGCCACAGATACGCAGTATTTT. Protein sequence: CASSRRATDTQYF.

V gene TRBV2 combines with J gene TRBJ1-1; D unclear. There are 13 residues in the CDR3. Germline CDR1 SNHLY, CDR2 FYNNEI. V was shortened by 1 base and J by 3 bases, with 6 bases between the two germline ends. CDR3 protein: CASSEGRDTEAFF. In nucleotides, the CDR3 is TGTGCCAGCAGTGAAGGGAGGGACACTGAAGCTTTCTTT. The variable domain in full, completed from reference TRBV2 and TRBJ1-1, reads EPEVTQTPSHQVTQMGQEVILRCVPISNHLYFYWYRQILGQKVEFLVSFYNNEISEKSEIFDDQFSVERPDGSNFTLKIRSTKLEDSAMYFCASSEGRDTEAFFGQGTRLTVV.

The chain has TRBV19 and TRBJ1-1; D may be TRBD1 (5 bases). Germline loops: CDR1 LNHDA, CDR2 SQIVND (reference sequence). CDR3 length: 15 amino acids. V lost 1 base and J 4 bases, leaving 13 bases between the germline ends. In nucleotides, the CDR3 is TGTGCCAGTAGTATAGTCGGTACGGGGGGCACTGAAGCTTTCTTT. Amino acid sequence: CASSIVGTGGTEAFF.

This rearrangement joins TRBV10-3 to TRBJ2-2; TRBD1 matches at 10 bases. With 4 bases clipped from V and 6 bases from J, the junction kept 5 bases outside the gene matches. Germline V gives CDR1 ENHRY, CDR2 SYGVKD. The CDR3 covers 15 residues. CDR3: CAISGPGTGAGELFF. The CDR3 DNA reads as TGTGCCATCAGTGGTCCCGGGACAGGGGCCGGGGAGCTGTTTTTT.

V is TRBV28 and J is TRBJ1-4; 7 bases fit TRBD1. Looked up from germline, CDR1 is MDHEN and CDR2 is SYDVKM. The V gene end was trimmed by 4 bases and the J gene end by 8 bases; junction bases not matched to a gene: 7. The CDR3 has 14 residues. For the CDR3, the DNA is TGTGCCAGCAGTTACGACAGGGTCTACGAAAAACTGTTTTTT. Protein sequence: CASSYDRVYEKLFF.

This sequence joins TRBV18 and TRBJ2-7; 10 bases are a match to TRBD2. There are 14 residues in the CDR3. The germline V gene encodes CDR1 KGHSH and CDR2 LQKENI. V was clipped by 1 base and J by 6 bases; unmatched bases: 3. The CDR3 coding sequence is TGTGCCAGCTCACCACGGCTAGCGGGAGTCGAGCAGTACTTC. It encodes CASSPRLAGVEQYF.

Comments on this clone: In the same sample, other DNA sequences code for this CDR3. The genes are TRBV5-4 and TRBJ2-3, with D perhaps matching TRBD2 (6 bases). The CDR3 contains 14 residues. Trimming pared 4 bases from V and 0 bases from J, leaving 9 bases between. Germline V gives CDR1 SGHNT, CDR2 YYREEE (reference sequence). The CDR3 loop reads CASSLGTSTDTQYF. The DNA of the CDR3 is TGTGCCAGCAGCCTCGGGACTAGCACAGATACGCAGTATTTT.

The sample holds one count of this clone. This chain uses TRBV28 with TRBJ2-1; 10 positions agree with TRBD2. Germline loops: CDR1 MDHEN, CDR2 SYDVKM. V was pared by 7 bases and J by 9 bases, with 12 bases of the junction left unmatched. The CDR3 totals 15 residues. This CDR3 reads CASTQLAGRGREQFF. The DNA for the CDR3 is TGTGCCAGCACCCAACTAGCGGGAAGGGGCCGTGAGCAGTTCTTC. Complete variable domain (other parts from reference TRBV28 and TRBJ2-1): DVKVTQSSRYLVKRTGEKVFLECVQDMDHENMFWYRQDPGLGLRLIYFSYDVKMKEKGDIPEGYSVSREKKERFSLILESASTNQTSMYLCASTQLAGRGREQFFGPGTRLTVL.

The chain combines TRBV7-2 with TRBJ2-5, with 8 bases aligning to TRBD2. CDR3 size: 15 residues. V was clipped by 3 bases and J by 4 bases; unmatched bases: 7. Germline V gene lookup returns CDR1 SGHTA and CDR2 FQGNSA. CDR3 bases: TGTGCCAGCAGCTTGTCACTAGCGGTAGGAGAGACCCAGTACTTC. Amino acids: CASSLSLAVGETQYF.

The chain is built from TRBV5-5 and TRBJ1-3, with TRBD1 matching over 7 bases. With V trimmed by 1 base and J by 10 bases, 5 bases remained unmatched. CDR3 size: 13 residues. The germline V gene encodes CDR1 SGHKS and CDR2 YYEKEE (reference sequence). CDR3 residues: CASSLPTGDTIYF. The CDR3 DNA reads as TGTGCCAGCAGCTTGCCCACAGGGGATACCATATATTTT.

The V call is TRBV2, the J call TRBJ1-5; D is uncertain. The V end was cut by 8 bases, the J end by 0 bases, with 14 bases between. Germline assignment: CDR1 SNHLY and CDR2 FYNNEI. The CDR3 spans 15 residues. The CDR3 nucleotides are TGTGCCAGCGGCGGACTGTCTAATAGCAATCAGCCCCAGCATTTT. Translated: CASGGLSNSNQPQHF. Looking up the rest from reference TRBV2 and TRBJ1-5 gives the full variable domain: EPEVTQTPSHQVTQMGQEVILRCVPISNHLYFYWYRQILGQKVEFLVSFYNNEISEKSEIFDDQFSVERPDGSNFTLKIRSTKLEDSAMYFCASGGLSNSNQPQHFGDGTRLSIL.

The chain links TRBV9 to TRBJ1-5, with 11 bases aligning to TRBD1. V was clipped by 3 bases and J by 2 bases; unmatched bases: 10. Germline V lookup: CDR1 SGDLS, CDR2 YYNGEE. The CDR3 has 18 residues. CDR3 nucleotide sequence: TGTGCCAGCAGCGCCGGGACAGGGGGTCAGGAGCGCAATCAGCCCCAGCATTTT. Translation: CASSAGTGGQERNQPQHF.

The CDR3 DNA follows: TGTGCCAGCAGTAACACTAGGCCAGGCACAGATACGCAGTATTTT. Translated, it gives CASSNTRPGTDTQYF. The V and J genes are TRBV6-4 and TRBJ2-3, with a tentative D call TRBD2 (5 bases). CDR3 length: 15 amino acids. Deletions cut 5 bases from V and 1 base from J, with 13 bases between. Germline V gene lookup returns CDR1 MRHNA and CDR2 SNTAGT.

CDR3: CASRLGLAGANEQYF. The CDR3 nucleotides are TGTGCCAGCAGACTGGGACTAGCGGGAGCTAACGAGCAGTACTTC. This chain connects TRBV3-1 (or the pseudogene TRBV3-2) to TRBJ2-7, with TRBD2 identical over 14 bases. The CDR3 is made up of 15 amino acids. Germline-derived CDR1 and CDR2 are LGHDT and YNNKEL (reference sequence). Losses at the gene ends were 6 bases for V and 5 bases for J; bases not matched to a gene: 6.

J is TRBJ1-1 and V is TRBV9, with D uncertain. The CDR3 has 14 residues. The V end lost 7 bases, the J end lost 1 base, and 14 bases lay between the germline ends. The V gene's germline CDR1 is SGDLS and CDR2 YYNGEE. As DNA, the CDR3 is TGTGCCAGCGGAGAGGGCGCGGAGAACACTGAAGCTTTCTTT. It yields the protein CASGEGAENTEAFF.

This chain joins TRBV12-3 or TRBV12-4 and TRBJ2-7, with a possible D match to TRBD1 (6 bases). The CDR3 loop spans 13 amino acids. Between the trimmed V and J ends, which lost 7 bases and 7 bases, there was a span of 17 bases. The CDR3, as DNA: TGTGCCAGCACTTTGGGACAACTCTGGGAGCAGTACTTC. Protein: CASTLGQLWEQYF.

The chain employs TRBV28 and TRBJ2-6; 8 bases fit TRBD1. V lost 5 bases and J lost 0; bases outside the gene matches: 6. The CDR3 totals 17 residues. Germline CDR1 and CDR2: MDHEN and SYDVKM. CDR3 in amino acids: CASSPTGALSGANVLTF. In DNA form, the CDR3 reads TGTGCCAGCAGTCCGACAGGGGCGCTCTCTGGGGCCAACGTCCTGACTTTC. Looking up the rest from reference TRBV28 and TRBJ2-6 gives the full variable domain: DVKVTQSSRYLVKRTGEKVFLECVQDMDHENMFWYRQDPGLGLRLIYFSYDVKMKEKGDIPEGYSVSREKKERFSLILESASTNQTSMYLCASSPTGALSGANVLTFGAGSRLTVL.

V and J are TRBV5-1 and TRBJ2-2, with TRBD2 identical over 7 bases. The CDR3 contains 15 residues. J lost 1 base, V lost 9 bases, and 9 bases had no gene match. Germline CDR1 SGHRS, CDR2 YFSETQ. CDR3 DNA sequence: TGCGCCACCTCACGGGGGGACGGGAACACCGGGGAGCTGTTTTTT. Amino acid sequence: CATSRGDGNTGELFF. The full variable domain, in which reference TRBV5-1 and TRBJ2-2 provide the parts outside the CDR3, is KAGVTQTPRYLIKTRGQQVTLSCSPISGHRSVSWYQQTPGQGLQFLFEYFSETQRNKGNFPGRFSGRQFSNSRSEMNVSTLELGDSALYLCATSRGDGNTGELFFGEGSRLTVL.

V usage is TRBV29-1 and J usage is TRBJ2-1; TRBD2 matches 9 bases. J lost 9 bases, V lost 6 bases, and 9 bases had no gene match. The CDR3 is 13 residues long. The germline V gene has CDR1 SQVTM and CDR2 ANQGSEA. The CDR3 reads CSVPGLAMAEQFF. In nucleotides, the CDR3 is TGCAGCGTGCCGGGACTAGCTATGGCTGAGCAGTTCTTC.

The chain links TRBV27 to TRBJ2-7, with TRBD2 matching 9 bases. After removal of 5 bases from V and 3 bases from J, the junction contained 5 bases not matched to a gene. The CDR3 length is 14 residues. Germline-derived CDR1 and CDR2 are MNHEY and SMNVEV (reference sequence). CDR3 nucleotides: TGTGCCAGCAGTCCCAGCGGGAGGATCTACGAGCAGTACTTC. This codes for CASSPSGRIYEQYF.

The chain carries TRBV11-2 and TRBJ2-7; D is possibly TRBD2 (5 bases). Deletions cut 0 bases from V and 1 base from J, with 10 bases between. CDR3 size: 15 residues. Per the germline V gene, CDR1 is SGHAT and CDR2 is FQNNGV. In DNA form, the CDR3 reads TGTGCCAGCAGCTTAGATGTCGGGGTATCCTACGAGCAGTACTTC. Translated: CASSLDVGVSYEQYF.

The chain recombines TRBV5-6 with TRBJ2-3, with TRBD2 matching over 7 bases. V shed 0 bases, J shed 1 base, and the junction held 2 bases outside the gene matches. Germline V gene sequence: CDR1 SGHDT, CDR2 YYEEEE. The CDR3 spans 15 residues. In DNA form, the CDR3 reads TGTGCCAGCAGCTTGGGGCTAGCGGGCACAGATACGCAGTATTTT. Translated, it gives CASSLGLAGTDTQYF.

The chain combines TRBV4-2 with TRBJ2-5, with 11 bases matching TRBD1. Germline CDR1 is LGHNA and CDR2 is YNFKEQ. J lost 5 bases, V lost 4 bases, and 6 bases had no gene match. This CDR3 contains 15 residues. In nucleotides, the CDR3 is TGTGCCAGCAGCCCACGGACAGGGGGCGACGAGACCCAGTACTTC. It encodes CASSPRTGGDETQYF.

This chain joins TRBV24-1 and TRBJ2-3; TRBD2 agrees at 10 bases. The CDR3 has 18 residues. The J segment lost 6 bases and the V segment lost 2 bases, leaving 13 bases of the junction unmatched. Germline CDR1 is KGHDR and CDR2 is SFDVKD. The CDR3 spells CATSDWGEGLAPEDTQYF. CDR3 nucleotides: TGTGCCACCAGTGATTGGGGAGAGGGACTAGCGCCAGAGGATACGCAGTATTTT.

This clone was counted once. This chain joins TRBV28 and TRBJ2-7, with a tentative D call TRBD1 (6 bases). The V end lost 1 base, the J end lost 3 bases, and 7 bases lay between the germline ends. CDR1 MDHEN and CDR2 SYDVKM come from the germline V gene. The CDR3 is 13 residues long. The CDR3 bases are TGTGCCAGCAGTTTATCAGGGGACTACGAGCAGTACTTC. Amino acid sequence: CASSLSGDYEQYF.